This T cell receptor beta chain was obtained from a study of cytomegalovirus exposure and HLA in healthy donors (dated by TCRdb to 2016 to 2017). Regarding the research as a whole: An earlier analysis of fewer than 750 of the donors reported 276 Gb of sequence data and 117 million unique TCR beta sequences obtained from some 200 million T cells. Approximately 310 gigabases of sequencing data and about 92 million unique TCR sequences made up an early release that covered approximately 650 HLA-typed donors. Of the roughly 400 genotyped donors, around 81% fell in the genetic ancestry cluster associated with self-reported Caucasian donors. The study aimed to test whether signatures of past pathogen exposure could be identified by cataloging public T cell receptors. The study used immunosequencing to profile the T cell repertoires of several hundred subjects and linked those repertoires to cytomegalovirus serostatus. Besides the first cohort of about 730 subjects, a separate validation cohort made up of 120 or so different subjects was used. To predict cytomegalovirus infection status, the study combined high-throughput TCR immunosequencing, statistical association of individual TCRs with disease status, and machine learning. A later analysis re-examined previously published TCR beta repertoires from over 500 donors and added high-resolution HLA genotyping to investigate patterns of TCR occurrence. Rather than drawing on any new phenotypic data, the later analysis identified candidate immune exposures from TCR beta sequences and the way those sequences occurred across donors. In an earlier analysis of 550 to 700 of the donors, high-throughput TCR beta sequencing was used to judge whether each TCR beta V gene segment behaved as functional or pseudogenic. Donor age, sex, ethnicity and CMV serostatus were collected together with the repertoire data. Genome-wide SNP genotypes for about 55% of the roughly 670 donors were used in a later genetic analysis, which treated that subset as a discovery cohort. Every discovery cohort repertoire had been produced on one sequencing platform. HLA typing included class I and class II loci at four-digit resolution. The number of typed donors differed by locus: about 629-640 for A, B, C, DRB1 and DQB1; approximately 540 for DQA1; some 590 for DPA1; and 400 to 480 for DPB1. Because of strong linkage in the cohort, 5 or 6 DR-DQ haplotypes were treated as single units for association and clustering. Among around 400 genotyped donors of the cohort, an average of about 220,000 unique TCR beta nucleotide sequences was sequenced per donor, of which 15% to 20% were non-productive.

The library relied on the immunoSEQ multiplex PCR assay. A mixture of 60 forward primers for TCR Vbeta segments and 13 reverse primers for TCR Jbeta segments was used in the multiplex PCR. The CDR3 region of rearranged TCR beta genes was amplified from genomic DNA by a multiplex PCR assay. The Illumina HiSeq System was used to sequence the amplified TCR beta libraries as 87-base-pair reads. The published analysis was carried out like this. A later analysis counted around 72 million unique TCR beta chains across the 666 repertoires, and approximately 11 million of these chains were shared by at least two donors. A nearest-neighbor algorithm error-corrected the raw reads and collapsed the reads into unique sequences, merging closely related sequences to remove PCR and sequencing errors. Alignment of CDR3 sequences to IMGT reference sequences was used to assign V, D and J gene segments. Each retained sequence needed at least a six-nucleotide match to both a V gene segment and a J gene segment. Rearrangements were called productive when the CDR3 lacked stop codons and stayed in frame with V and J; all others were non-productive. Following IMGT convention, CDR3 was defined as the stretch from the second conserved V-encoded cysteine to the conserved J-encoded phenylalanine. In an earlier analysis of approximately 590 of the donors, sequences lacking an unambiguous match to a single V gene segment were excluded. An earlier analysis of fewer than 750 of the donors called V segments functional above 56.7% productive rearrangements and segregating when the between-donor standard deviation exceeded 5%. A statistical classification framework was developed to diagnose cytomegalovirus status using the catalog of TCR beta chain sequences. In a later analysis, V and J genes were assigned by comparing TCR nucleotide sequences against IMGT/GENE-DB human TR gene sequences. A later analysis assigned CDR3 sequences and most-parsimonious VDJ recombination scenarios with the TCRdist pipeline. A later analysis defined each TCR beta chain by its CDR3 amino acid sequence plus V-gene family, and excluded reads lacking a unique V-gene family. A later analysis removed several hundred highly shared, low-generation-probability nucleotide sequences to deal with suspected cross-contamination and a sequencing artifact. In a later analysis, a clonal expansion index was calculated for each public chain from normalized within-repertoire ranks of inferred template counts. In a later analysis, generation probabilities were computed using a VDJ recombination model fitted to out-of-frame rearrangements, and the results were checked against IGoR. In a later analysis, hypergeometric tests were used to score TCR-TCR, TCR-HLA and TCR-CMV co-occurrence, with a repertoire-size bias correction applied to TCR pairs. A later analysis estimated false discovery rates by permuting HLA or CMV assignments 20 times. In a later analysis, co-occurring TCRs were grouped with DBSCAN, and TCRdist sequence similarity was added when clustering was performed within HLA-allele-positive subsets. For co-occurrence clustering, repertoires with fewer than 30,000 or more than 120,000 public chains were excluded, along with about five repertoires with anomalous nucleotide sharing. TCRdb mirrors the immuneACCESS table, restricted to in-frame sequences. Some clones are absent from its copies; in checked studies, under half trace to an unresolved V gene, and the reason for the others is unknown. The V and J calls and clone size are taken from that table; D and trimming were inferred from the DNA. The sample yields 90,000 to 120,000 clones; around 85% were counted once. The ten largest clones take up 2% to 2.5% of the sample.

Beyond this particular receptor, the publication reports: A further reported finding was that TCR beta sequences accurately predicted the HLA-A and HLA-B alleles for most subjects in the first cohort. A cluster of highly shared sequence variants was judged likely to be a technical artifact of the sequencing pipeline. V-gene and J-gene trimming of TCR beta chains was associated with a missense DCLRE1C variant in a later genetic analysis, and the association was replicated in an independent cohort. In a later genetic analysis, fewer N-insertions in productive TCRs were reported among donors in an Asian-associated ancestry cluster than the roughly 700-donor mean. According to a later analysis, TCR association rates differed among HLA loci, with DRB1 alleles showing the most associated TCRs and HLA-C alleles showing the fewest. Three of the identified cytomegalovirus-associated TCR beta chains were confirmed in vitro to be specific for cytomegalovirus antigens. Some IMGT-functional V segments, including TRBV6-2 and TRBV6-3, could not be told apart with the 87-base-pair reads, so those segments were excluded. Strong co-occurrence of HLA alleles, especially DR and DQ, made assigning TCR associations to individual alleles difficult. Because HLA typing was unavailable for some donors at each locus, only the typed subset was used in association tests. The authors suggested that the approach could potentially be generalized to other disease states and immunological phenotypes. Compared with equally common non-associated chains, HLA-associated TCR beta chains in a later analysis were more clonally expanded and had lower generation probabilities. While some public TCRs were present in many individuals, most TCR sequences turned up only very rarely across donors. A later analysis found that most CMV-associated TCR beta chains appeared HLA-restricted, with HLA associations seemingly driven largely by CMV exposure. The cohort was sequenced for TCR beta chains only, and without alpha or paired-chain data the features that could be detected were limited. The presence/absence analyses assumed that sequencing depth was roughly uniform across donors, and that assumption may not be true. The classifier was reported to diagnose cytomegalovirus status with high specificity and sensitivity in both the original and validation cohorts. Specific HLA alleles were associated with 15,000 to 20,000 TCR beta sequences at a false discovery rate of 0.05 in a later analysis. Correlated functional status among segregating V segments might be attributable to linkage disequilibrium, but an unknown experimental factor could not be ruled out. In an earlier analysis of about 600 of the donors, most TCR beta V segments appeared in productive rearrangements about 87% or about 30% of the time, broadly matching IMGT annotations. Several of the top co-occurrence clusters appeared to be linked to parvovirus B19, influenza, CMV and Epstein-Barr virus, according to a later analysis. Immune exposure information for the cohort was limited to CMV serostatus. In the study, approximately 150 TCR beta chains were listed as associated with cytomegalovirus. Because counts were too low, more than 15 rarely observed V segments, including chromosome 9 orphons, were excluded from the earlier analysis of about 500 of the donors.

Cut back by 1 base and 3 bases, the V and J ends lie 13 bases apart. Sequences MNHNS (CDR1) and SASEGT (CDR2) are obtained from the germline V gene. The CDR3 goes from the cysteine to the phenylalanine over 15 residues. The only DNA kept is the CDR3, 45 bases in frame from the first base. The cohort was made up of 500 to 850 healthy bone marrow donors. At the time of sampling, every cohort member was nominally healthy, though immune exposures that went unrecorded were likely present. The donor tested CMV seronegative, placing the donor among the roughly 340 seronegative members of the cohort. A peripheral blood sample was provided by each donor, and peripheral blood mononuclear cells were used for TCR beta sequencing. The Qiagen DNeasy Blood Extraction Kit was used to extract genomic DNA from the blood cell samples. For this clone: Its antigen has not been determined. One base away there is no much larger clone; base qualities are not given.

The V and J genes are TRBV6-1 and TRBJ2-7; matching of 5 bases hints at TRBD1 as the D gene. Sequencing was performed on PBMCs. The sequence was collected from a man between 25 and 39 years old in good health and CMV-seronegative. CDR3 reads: CASSEVWAGNYEQYF. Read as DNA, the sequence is TGTGCCAGCAGTGAAGTTTGGGCAGGGAACTACGAGCAGTACTTC.